This TCR beta chain stems from a study of post-analysis software for immune sequencing data. Across the whole study: Relapsing-remitting, secondary progressive and progressive-relapsing courses of multiple sclerosis were included.

Study-wide results and limits: Normalized Chao1 diversity in multiple sclerosis patients fell significantly below that of controls.

This clonotype has only a few counts. Its target is not known. The TCR beta cDNA libraries contained unique molecular identifiers. TCRdb re-called the PCR reads with MiXCR, one entry per CDR3 protein. This table has around 710,000 distinct CDR3 sequences, more than 45% appearing once. The sample comprised blood. The receptor was derived from a girl aged 10 to 17 with multiple sclerosis.

The CDR3 sequence: CASSVETSGRVQDTQYF. The CDR3 DNA follows: TGTGCCAGCAGCGTGGAGACTAGCGGGAGGGTTCAAGATACGCAGTATTTT. V usage is TRBV9 and J usage is TRBJ2-3, with TRBD2 matching 14 bases. The CDR3 loop spans 17 amino acids. Germline V gene data show CDR1 as SGDLS and CDR2 as YYNGEE. Germline trimming cut 2 bases from V and 5 bases from J; bases unmatched to any gene: 7.